What follows describes a single T cell receptor (beta chain). What it binds is unknown. The data were obtained in a study of identical twins. Everyone who donated was a healthy Caucasian. General study points: Invariant cells of the MAIT and iNKT types might have partly distorted the zero-insertion analyses. The study found that models underestimated out-of-frame TCR alpha sharing in monozygotic twins. Out-of-frame alpha sequences that twins shared showed excess low generation probability.

MiXCR was run by TCRdb on the 5' RACE reads, yielding one entry per CDR3 protein. Seen here are approximately 220,000 distinct CDR3 sequences, around a tenth observed once, and the top ten hold 5% to 6%. Trimming removed 2 bases from V and 0 bases from J, with 12 bases in between. CDR1 and CDR2 (germline): SEHNR, FQNEAQ (reference sequence). This CDR3 has 16 amino acids. Sequencing was done on a sample of memory (CD45RO+) T cells sorted from blood. The chain links TRBV7-9 to TRBJ2-3; D uncertain. The source of this sequence is a woman aged 18 to 35 in good health. CDR3 bases: TGTGCCAGCAGCTTAAGGTCTGCTTCTAGCACAGATACGCAGTATTTT. Its protein product is CASSLRSASSTDTQYF.